The 15 T cell receptor beta chains below come from one sample, sequenced in a study of identical twins. From the 5' RACE reads, TCRdb called clonotypes with MiXCR, one entry per CDR3 protein. The data hold about 890,000 distinct CDR3 sequences, with 10% to 15% observed a single time. This sample also appeared in a second study, on yellow fever vaccine responses in identical twins.

Material for sequencing was PBMCs. These receptors originate from a woman aged 18-35 years in good health.

This clonotype was observed at least ten times. The chain carries TRBV5-6 and TRBJ1-1; the D is unclear. The germline V gene has CDR1 SGHDT and CDR2 YYEEEE. Trimming cost V 2 bases and J 4 bases, with 15 bases left between them. The CDR3 contains 15 residues. The chain's CDR3 is CASSFTGRAGTEAFF. The DNA of the CDR3 is TGTGCCAGCAGCTTTACCGGCAGAGCGGGCACTGAAGCTTTCTTT.

The chain employs TRBV9 and TRBJ2-3; D gene unclear. Trimming left V 6 bases short and J 2 bases short, with 10 bases between. Germline assignment: CDR1 SGDLS and CDR2 YYNGEE. The CDR3 has 13 amino acids. The CDR3 nucleotides read TGTGCCAGCAAGCAGTTGAACACAGATACGCAGTATTTT. Translated: CASKQLNTDTQYF.

This chain connects TRBV7-9 to TRBJ2-3, with D perhaps TRBD2 (6 bases). V lost 2 bases, J lost 2 bases, and 11 bases lay in between. CDR1 and CDR2 (germline): SEHNR, FQNEAQ (reference sequence). The CDR3 covers 15 residues. CDR3 protein: CASSLSSGATDTQYF. The CDR3 nucleotides are TGTGCCAGCAGCTTAAGTAGCGGAGCCACAGATACGCAGTATTTT.

This chain links TRBV20-1 with TRBJ1-5, with 7 bases aligning to TRBD1. This CDR3 is 15 amino acids long. V gave up 4 bases and J gave up 0 bases; unmatched junction bases: 6. Germline values: CDR1 DFQATT, CDR2 SNEGSKA (reference sequence). CDR3 amino acids: CSATTGSNSNQPQHF. CDR3 nucleotides: TGCAGTGCTACGACAGGGTCAAATAGCAATCAGCCCCAGCATTTT.

V usage is TRBV7-9 and J usage is TRBJ1-1, with a possible D match to TRBD1 (5 bases). This CDR3 region has 14 residues. Trimming took 2 bases from V and 4 from J, leaving 11 bases between them. Germline values: CDR1 SEHNR, CDR2 FQNEAQ (reference sequence). The CDR3 spells CASSLPGIGTEAFF. In DNA, the CDR3 is TGTGCCAGCAGCTTACCAGGGATAGGCACTGAAGCTTTCTTT. Full variable domain (rest looked up from reference TRBV7-9 and TRBJ1-1): DTGVSQNPRHKITKRGQNVTFRCDPISEHNRLYWYRQTLGQGPEFLTYFQNEAQLEKSRLLSDRFSAERPKGSFSTLEIQRTEQGDSAMYLCASSLPGIGTEAFFGQGTRLTVV.

Here the CDR3 DNA reads TGTGCCAGCAGAGAGACTAGCGGGGCGGGGGATACGCAGTATTTT. As protein: CASRETSGAGDTQYF. The chain recombines TRBV2 with TRBJ2-3; 11 nucleotides match TRBD2. The CDR3 extends over 15 amino acids. Germline CDR1 and CDR2: SNHLY and FYNNEI. The junction had 8 bases not matched to a gene; V was cut back by 6 bases and J by 6 bases.

The chain employs TRBV7-9 and TRBJ2-7; the D gene is possibly TRBD2 (7 bases). The V gene lost 5 bases and the J gene lost 1 base, with 15 bases spanning the gap. Germline V gives CDR1 SEHNR, CDR2 FQNEAQ (reference sequence). This CDR3 spans 15 amino acids. CDR3 protein: CASSPTSDRSYEQYF. The CDR3 DNA follows: TGTGCCAGCAGCCCAACTAGCGACAGGTCCTACGAGCAGTACTTC. Full variable domain (rest looked up from reference TRBV7-9 and TRBJ2-7): DTGVSQNPRHKITKRGQNVTFRCDPISEHNRLYWYRQTLGQGPEFLTYFQNEAQLEKSRLLSDRFSAERPKGSFSTLEIQRTEQGDSAMYLCASSPTSDRSYEQYFGPGTRLTVT.

The chain links TRBV7-9 to TRBJ1-5, with TRBD1 as a possible D gene (5 bases). The germline V gene encodes CDR1 SEHNR and CDR2 FQNEAQ (reference sequence). With 5 bases removed from V and 3 bases from J, the gap between germline ends came to 14 bases. This CDR3 is 15 amino acids long. CDR3 coding DNA: TGTGCCAGCAGCGGACCGGGGGAACCCAATCAGCCCCAGCATTTT. As protein: CASSGPGEPNQPQHF.

V usage is TRBV27 and J usage is TRBJ2-1; 10 bases agree with TRBD2. The V segment lost 9 bases and the J segment 6 bases; nucleotides outside the gene matches: 8. CDR1 and CDR2 (germline): MNHEY, SMNVEV (reference sequence). The CDR3 is 14 residues long. The CDR3 reads CASSLAGARNEQFF. CDR3 in DNA: TGTGCCAGTTCGCTAGCGGGAGCTCGCAATGAGCAGTTCTTC.

V usage is TRBV6-1 and J usage is TRBJ1-4; D remains unclear. Germline V CDR1 and CDR2: MNHNS, SASEGT. This CDR3 has 14 residues. The ends were cut back, 1 base at V and 0 bases at J, with 3 bases in the middle. The CDR3 region is CASSEVSTNEKLFF. In nucleotides, the CDR3 is TGTGCCAGCAGTGAAGTATCAACTAATGAAAAACTGTTTTTT.

This clonotype was detected only a few times. The genes are TRBV12-3 or TRBV12-4 and TRBJ2-7, with D tentatively TRBD1 (5 bases). V was clipped by 5 bases and J by 2 bases, with 13 bases between them. The CDR3 is 14 amino acids. The CDR3 here is CASSGAWTTYEQYF. DNA of the CDR3: TGTGCCAGCAGTGGGGCTTGGACGACCTACGAGCAGTACTTC.

V gene TRBV18 combines with J gene TRBJ1-2; no reliable D call. There are 14 residues in the CDR3. Germline V gene lookup returns CDR1 KGHSH and CDR2 LQKENI. The V and J ends lost 0 bases and 4 bases respectively, with 9 bases between them. CDR3 in DNA: TGTGCCAGCTCACCACCGTACGAGAGCTATGGCTACACCTTC. Translating gives CASSPPYESYGYTF.

This clonotype was detected many times. V is TRBV5-1 and J is TRBJ1-5; TRBD1 matches at 10 bases. Germline assignment: CDR1 SGHRS and CDR2 YFSETQ. This CDR3 comprises 18 residues. The junction had 12 bases not matched to a gene; V was cut back by 4 bases and J by 2 bases. The CDR3 region is CASSPGTGAQGGNQPQHF. The CDR3 coding sequence is TGCGCCAGCAGCCCCGGGACAGGGGCCCAGGGAGGCAATCAGCCCCAGCATTTT.

The rearrangement joins TRBV4-2 to TRBJ2-3; maybe TRBD2 (5 bases). Germline loops: CDR1 LGHNA, CDR2 YNFKEQ. The CDR3 loop spans 16 amino acids. The V end was cut by 0 bases, the J end by 1 base, with 11 bases between. CDR3 nucleotide sequence: TGTGCCAGCAGCCAAGATTACGGAGGTCGCACAGATACGCAGTATTTT. This encodes CASSQDYGGRTDTQYF.

This chain links TRBV4-1 with TRBJ2-7; no clear D. V was cut by 4 bases and J by 3 bases, with 10 bases left in between. This CDR3 is built from 13 residues. CDR1 is MGHRA and CDR2 is YSYEKL in the germline V gene. CDR3 residues: CASSPQDGYEQYV. The CDR3 DNA follows: TGCGCCAGCAGCCCGCAGGACGGCTACGAGCAGTACGTC.